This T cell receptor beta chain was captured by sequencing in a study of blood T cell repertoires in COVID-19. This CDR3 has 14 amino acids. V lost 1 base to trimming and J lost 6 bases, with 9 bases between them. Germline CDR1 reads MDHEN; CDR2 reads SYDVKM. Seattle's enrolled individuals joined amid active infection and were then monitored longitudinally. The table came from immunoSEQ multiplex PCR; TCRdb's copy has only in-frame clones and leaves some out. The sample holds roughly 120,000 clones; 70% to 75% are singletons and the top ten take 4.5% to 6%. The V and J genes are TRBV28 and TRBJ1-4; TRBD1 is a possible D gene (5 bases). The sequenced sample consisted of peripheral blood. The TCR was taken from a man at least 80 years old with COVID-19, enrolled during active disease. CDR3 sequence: CASSLYQGDEKLFF. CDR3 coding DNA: TGTGCCAGCAGTTTATACCAGGGTGATGAAAAACTGTTTTTT.